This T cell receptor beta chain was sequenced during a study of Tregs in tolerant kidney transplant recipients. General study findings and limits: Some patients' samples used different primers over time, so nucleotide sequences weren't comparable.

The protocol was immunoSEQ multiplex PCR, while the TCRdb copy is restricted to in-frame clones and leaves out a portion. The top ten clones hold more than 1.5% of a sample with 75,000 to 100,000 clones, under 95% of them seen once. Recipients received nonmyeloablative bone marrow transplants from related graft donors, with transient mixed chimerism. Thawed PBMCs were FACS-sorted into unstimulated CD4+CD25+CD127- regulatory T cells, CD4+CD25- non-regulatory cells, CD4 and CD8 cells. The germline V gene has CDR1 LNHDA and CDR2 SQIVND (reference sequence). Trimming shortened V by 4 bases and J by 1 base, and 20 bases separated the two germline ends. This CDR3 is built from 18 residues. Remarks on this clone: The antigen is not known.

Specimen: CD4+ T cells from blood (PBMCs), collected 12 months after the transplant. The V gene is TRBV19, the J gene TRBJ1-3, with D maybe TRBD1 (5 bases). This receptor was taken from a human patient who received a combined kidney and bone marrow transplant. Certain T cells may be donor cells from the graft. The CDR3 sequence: CASSTLGLFHLSGNTIYF. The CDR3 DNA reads TGTGCCAGTAGTACCCTGGGGCTCTTCCACCTTTCTGGAAACACCATATATTTT.